The TCR beta chain under discussion was sequenced for a study of blood T cell repertoires in COVID-19. Study as a whole: Nucleic acid was either cDNA or gDNA, and it came from T cells, B-cell-depleted T cells, or PBMCs.

As processed by the authors: Quantification of nucleated cells was approximated via reference gene primer amplification. The method was immunoSEQ multiplex PCR; TCRdb's version includes in-frame clones alone and lacks a portion of them. D and trimming come from the DNA, and the V and J calls and clone size come from that table. The sample lists a few hundred thousand clones; 91% were seen once. Everyone who took part was roughly 18 to 89 years old, and they came from 24 US areas. V lost 2 bases, J lost 6 bases, and 7 bases stayed unmatched. Looked up from germline, CDR1 is KGHDR and CDR2 is SFDVKD. The CDR3 is 16 amino acids.

Material: PBMCs or T cells enriched from blood (not recorded which). V and J are TRBV24-1 and TRBJ2-1; 9 nucleotides agree with TRBD1. The receptor comes from a middle-aged woman who had been exposed to COVID-19. The CDR3 DNA sequence: TGTGCCACCAGTGATTACGGGACAGGGAGAGGCAATGAGCAGTTCTTC. Its translation is CATSDYGTGRGNEQFF.